The entry below describes one T cell receptor beta chain. Its specificity is not known. This record comes from a study of blood T cells in healthy people across ages. The CDR3 has 12 residues. Trimming removed 3 bases from V and 5 bases from J, with 7 bases in between. The germline V gene has CDR1 MDHEN and CDR2 SYDVKM. Overall study results and limits: Diversity of TCR beta per million T cells declined in a roughly linear way with age. Diversity estimates drawn from one million T cells were deemed underestimates. TCR beta diversity correlated strongly with naive T cell percentage.

PCR was performed a second time for 7 to 11 cycles using a sample-barcoded 5' primer and a J-beta primer mix. Each CDR3 protein gets one entry after TCRdb re-called the 5' RACE reads with MiXCR. The table has about 580,000 distinct CDR3 sequences, roughly 48% seen once. Sequencing was carried out using blood. The receptor comes from a man older than 75 in good health. The chain joins TRBV28 to TRBJ2-5; unclear D gene. CDR3 protein: CASSLEIETQYF. The DNA of the CDR3 is TGTGCCAGCAGTTTGGAGATCGAGACCCAGTACTTC.